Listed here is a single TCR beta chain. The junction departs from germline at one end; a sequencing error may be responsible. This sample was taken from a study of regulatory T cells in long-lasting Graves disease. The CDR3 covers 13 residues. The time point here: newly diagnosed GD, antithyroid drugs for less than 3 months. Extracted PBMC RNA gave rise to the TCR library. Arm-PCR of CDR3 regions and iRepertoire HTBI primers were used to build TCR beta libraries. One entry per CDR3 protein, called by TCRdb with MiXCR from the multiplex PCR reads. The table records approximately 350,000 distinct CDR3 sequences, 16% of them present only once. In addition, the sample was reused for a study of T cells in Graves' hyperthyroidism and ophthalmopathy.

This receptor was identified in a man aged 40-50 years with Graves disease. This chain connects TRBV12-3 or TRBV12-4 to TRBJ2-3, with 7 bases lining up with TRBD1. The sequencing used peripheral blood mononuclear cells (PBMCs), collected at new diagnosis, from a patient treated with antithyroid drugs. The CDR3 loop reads CASSSRDSQPNRF. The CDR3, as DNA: TGTGCCAGCAGTTCCCGGGACAGCCAGCCTAATCGTTTT.